Listed below are T cell receptor beta chains from one sample, sequenced in a study of persistence of HIV-infected CD4 T cells. Only in-frame clones appear in the TCRdb table, and some are missing; sequencing was by immunoSEQ multiplex PCR. The sample lists 35,000 or so clones, over 65% occurring once. Their cognate antigens are unknown. This sample comprised cultured CD4+ T cells from PBMCs, obtained from a patient who received antiretroviral therapy. The receptor source for this set is an adult with HIV. The donor label of this sample is uncertain. CDR3s include the opening cysteine and the closing phenylalanine or tryptophan. Clone size is stated in some rows and not others, as once, few, many or a class when expanded.

length,size,V,J,CDR3
17,-,TRBV21-1,TRBJ2-6,CASSKKAEISGANVLTF
13,-,TRBV15,TRBJ1-1,CATSRGENTEAFF
13,-,TRBV2,TRBJ1-6,CASMGTVNSPLHF
13,-,TRBV7-9,TRBJ2-5,CASSRNAAETQYF
13,few,TRBV29-1,TRBJ1-2,CSVERWTGYGYTF
15,-,TRBV2,TRBJ1-6,CASSGGGRDNSPLHF
14,-,TRBV6-5,TRBJ2-1,CASNKAGAYNEQFF
18,-,TRBV7-2,TRBJ2-2,CASSLASSGTSSTGELFF
13,-,TRBV18,TRBJ2-7,CASSRRDGYEQYF
14,few,TRBV6-5,TRBJ1-1,CASSSRTGGTEAFF
16,-,TRBV28,TRBJ2-2,CASSPPGTVSTGELFF
14,once,TRBV4-1,TRBJ2-5,CASSQLGVSETQYF
17,few,TRBV14,TRBJ2-4,CASSHPLGPTAKNIQYF
16,-,TRBV29-1,TRBJ2-1,CSARLAGGSLYNEQFF
15,-,TRBV18,TRBJ2-4,CASSPGAEAKNIQYF
22,-,TRBV18,TRBJ2-6,CASSPLVMGQGAISSGANVLTF
16,-,TRBV25-1,TRBJ2-3,CASSAPADRSTDTQYF
14,-,TRBV5-4,TRBJ1-6,CASSLDRANSPLHF
13,-,TRBV24-1,TRBJ2-7,CATSASGGYEQYF
13,-,TRBV10-2,TRBJ1-1,CASSSQGVTEAFF
13,-,TRBV29-1,TRBJ2-3,CSVDLSTTDTQYF
15,-,TRBV6-2/TRBV6-3,TRBJ2-3,CASSTDRGGYDTQYF
14,once,TRBV30,TRBJ1-4,CAWSVYIDSEKLFF
15,-,TRBV5-1,TRBJ2-3,CASSLALLSTDTQYF
15,once,TRBV6-5,TRBJ2-7,CASSSPGVATYEQYF
15,-,TRBV5-1,TRBJ2-3,CASSLAGVSTDTQYF
12,-,TRBV18,TRBJ1-1,CASSLRQDEAFF
16,-,TRBV6-4,TRBJ2-1,CASSALAGAPYNEQFF
14,-,TRBV5-1,TRBJ2-5,CASMGQGAWETQYF
15,-,TRBV5-1,TRBJ1-2,CASSLDTGGRNGYTF
16,once,TRBV5-5,TRBJ2-3,CASSLGSGPSTDTQYF
13,-,TRBV5-1,TRBJ2-3,CASSLGFTDTQYF
15,-,TRBV12-5,TRBJ1-2,CASGFPDRGVIGYTF
13,-,TRBV6-1,TRBJ2-7,CASSYGQTYEQYF
17,-,TRBV7-7,TRBJ2-5,CASSPIMSAGRSQTQYF
14,-,TRBV7-2,TRBJ2-3,CASSSPAGTDTQYF
14,-,TRBV11-2,TRBJ2-3,CASSLLRVLDTQYF
15,-,TRBV5-4,TRBJ2-7,CASSLDAGTGAEQYF
13,-,TRBV7-3,TRBJ1-4,CASSAVWGEKLFF
13,-,TRBV19,TRBJ1-1,CASSADGASKAFF
16,-,TRBV7-3,TRBJ2-3,CASSLVSGGSTDTQYF